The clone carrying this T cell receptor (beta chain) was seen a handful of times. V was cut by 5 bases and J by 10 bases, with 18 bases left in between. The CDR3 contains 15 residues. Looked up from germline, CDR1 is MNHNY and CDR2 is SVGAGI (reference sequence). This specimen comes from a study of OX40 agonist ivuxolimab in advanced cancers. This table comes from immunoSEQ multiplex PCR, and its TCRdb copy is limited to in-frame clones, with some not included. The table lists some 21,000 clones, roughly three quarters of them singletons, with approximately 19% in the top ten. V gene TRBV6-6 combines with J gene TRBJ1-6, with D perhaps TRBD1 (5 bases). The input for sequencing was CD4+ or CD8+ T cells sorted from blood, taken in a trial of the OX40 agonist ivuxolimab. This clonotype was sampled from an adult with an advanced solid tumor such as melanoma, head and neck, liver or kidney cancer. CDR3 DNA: TGTGCCAGCAGTCGCAGTTTGAGGGGAGGGTCACCCCTCCACTTT. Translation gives CASSRSLRGGSPLHF.